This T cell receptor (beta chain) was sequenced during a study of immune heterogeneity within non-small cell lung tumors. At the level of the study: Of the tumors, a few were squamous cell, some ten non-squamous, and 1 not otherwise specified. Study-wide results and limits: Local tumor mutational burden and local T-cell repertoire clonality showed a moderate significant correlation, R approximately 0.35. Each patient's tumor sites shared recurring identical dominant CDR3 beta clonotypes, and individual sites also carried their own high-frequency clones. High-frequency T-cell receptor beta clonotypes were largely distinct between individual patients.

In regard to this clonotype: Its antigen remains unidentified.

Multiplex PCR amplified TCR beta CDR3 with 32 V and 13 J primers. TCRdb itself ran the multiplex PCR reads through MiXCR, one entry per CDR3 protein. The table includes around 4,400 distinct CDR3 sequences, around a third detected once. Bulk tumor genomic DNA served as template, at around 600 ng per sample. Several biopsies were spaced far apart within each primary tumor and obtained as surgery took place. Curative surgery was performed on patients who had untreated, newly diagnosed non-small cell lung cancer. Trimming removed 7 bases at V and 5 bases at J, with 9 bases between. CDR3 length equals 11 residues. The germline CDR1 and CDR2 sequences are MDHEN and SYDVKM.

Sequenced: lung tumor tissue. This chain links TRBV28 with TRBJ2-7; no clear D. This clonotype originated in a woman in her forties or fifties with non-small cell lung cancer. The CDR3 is CASTRDHEQYF. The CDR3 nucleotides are TGTGCCAGCACAAGGGATCACGAGCAGTACTTC.